This T cell receptor (beta chain) came from a study of CD8 T cells in Susac syndrome. Trimming stripped 5 bases from V and 4 bases from J, with 15 bases between. The germline V gene has CDR1 LGHDT and CDR2 YNNKEL (reference sequence). There are 15 residues in the CDR3. The CD8+ and CD4+ T cells were isolated magnetically using a negative isolation approach, whereas the TEMRA cells were enriched by FACS. Random hexamers primed reverse transcription of about 0.5 to 1 ug RNA. Multiplex immunoSEQ PCR targeted 54 Vbeta and 13 Jbeta TCR beta segments. From the immunoSEQ multiplex PCR reads, TCRdb called clonotypes with MiXCR, one entry per CDR3 protein. Among around 270,000 distinct CDR3 sequences listed, roughly 85% were seen once.

This chain joins TRBV3-1 and TRBJ1-5; the D gene is possibly TRBD1 (6 bases). The TCR originated in a human donor with multiple sclerosis. Specimen: CD8+ T cells from PBMCs. The CDR3 nucleotides read TGTGCCAGCAGCTACAGCCCCCAGGGGAATCAGCCCCAGCATTTT. Translated: CASSYSPQGNQPQHF.